This T cell receptor (beta chain) derives from a study of spatial heterogeneity in lung cancer. Study outcomes and limitations: Circulating ubiquitous expanded tumor TCRs were observed more frequently at resection than at follow-up.

Time point given: sample taken at primary tumor resection. Tumor, nontumor lung or frozen PBMC supplied whole RNA, sequenced without sorting. V trimming: 4 bases; J trimming: 4 bases; junction bases outside the gene matches: 12. This CDR3 contains 16 residues. Germline V lookup: CDR1 MNHEY, CDR2 SMNVEV (reference sequence). This clonotype was seen at least ten times. No antigen is known for it. TCRdb recomputed calls from the 5' RACE reads with MiXCR, one row per CDR3 protein. The data contain some 17,000 distinct CDR3 sequences, around a fifth of them singletons. The receptor was derived from a female donor with early-stage non-small cell lung cancer. This material consisted of PBMCs, taken at surgery. The chain uses TRBV27 and TRBJ2-7; 8 bases agree with TRBD1. In nucleotides, the CDR3 is TGTGCCAGCAGTTCGTTGACAGGGGATTATAGTTACGAGCAGTACTTC. Residues: CASSSLTGDYSYEQYF.